This TCR beta chain comes out of a study of early T cells in non-severe SARS-CoV-2 infection. Trimming shortened V by 3 bases and J by 5 bases, and 16 bases separated the two germline ends. The CDR3 runs to 15 residues. TCRdb re-called the 5' RACE reads through MiXCR, storing one row per CDR3 protein. The repertoire consists of 45,000 to 70,000 distinct CDR3 sequences, with 9.5% to 13% occurring once and the leading ten covering 9.5% to 13%. V and J are TRBV12-3 or TRBV12-4 and TRBJ2-5; possible D gene TRBD1, 6 bases. The material sequenced was whole blood. The TCR comes from an adult who was a healthcare worker with PCR-confirmed SARS-CoV-2 infection or an uninfected control (not recorded which). This CDR3 is CASSFAPTGGETQYF. DNA of the CDR3: TGTGCCAGCAGTTTTGCCCCGACAGGTGGCGAGACCCAGTACTTC.